The following is a T cell receptor (beta chain) sequence with its context. Its antigen remains unidentified. V shed 4 bases and J shed 5 bases, with 11 bases lying between them. The CDR3 is 13 amino acids. From germline, CDR1 is WNHNN and CDR2 SYGVQD (reference sequence). This sample is part of a study of shared clonotypes between healthy human individuals. Study information: Aged between 18 and 49, the donors were a couple of women and a few men. Three plates each covered CD4 naive and memory; CD8 naive two, CD8 memory one. Study-level points and caveats: Sampling involved blood alone; tissue repertoires likely differ.

For every subset, genomic DNA was evenly distributed across several immunoSEQ plates. Sequenced by immunoSEQ multiplex PCR; TCRdb stores in-frame clones only, minus some. The data contain more than 400,000 clones, 90% to 96% of them singletons. Sample: naive CD4+ T cells sorted from blood. Regarding subset: CD45RA+ positively selected. The receptor's source is a woman aged 25 to 39 in good health. The chain couples TRBV10-1 to TRBJ2-5; D remains unclear. The CDR3 DNA reads TGCGCCAGCAGTGGAACAGCCACGGAGACCCAGTACTTC. This translates into CASSGTATETQYF.